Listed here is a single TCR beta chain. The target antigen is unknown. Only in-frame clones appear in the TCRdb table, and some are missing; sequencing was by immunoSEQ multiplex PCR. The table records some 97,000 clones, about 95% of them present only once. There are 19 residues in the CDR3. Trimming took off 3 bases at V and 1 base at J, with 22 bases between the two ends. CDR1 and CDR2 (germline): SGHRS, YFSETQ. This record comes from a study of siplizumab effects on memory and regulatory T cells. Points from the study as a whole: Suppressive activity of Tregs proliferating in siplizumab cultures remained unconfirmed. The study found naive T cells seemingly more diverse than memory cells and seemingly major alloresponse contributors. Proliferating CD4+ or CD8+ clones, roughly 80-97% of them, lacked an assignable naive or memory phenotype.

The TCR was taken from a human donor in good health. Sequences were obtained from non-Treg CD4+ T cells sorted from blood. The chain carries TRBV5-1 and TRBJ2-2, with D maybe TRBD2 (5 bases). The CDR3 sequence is CASSSTAFTGYGNTGELFF. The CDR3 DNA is TGCGCCAGCAGCTCCACGGCCTTTACGGGGTACGGGAACACCGGGGAGCTGTTTTTT.